The present T cell receptor (beta chain) was sequenced within a study of cytomegalovirus exposure and HLA in healthy donors. Background on the study: The 120 or so validation repertoires used a platform that matched the one used for the approximately 690 first-cohort repertoires, as a later analysis reported.

This CDR3 is 14 amino acids long. With 3 bases removed from V and 9 bases from J, the gap between germline ends came to 15 bases. CDR1 and CDR2 (germline): MNHEY, SMNVEV (reference sequence). Assay: immunoSEQ multiplex PCR; the TCRdb copy retains only in-frame clones and omits some. The repertoire holds 200,000 to 250,000 clones, with about nine tenths as singletons. V and J are TRBV27 and TRBJ2-1; maybe TRBD2 (5 bases). The sample was PBMCs. This TCR was sampled from a woman aged 18-29 years in good health and CMV-seropositive. CDR3 in amino acids: CASSFSTISSEQFF. CDR3 bases: TGTGCCAGCAGTTTTTCGACTATTTCCAGTGAGCAGTTCTTC.